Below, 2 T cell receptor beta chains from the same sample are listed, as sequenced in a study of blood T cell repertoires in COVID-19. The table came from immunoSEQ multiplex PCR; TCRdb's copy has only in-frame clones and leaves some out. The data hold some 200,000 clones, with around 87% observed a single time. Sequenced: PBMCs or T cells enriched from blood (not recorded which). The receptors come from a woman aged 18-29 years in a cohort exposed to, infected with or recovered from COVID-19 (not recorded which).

The CDR3, as DNA: TGCGCCAGCAGAAATAGTAAAGAGACCCAGTACTTC. Amino acid sequence: CASRNSKETQYF. This chain links TRBV5-1 with TRBJ2-5; D is uncertain. V gave up 5 bases and J gave up 3 bases, with 8 bases separating them. Germline-derived CDR1 and CDR2 are SGHRS and YFSETQ. The CDR3 length is 12 residues.

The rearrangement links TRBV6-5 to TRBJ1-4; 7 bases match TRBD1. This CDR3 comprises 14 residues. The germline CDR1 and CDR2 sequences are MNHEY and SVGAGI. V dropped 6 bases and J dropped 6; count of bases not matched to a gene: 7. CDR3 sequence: CASSRTGVYEKLFF. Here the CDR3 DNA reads TGTGCCAGCAGCCGGACAGGTGTTTATGAAAAACTGTTTTTT.